These 3 T cell receptor beta chains originate from one sample sequenced in a study of T cell responses to AZD1222 COVID-19 vaccine. The repertoire was sequenced with immunoSEQ multiplex PCR; TCRdb's copy has only in-frame clones and lacks some. The sample consists of about 100,000 clones, approximately 90% of them appearing once. This specimen consisted of peripheral blood, obtained on day 0 of AZD1222 vaccination. These receptor sequences come from an adult in good health.

The chain combines TRBV18 with TRBJ1-1; 10 bases agree with TRBD1. Germline V gene data show CDR1 as KGHSH and CDR2 as LQKENI. The J segment lost 6 bases and the V segment lost 6 bases, leaving 10 bases of the junction unmatched. This CDR3 comprises 15 residues. The CDR3 spells CASSTRGQGYSEAFF. CDR3 coding DNA: TGTGCCAGCTCTACACGGGGACAGGGGTATTCTGAAGCTTTCTTT.

This chain links TRBV5-1 with TRBJ2-5, with D uncertain. CDR1 and CDR2 from the germline V gene are SGHRS and YFSETQ. V lost 0 bases to trimming and J lost 2 bases, with 8 bases between them. This CDR3 has 14 amino acids. The CDR3 is CASSLGRQQETQYF. Written as DNA, the CDR3 is TGCGCCAGCAGCTTGGGGAGACAACAAGAGACCCAGTACTTC.

The chain carries TRBV19 and TRBJ1-6, with D unresolved. The CDR3 has 14 residues. Germline-derived CDR1 and CDR2 are LNHDA and SQIVND (reference sequence). V lost 5 bases and J 7 bases, leaving 12 bases between the germline ends. The CDR3 reads CASSLTGENSPLHF. CDR3 bases: TGTGCCAGTAGTCTAACGGGCGAGAATTCACCCCTCCACTTT.